This entry lists 21 T cell receptor beta chains sequenced from one sample in a study of T cell clonality in common variable immunodeficiency. Study outcomes and limitations: Fewer deletions and N-nucleotide insertions were reportedly seen in common variable immunodeficiency TCR beta sequences.

Sequencing used immunoSEQ multiplex PCR; TCRdb keeps in-frame clones, though not all of them. The sample shows some 42,000 clones, no singletons; the ten largest hold 6%. These receptors have no known antigen. What was sequenced was peripheral blood mononuclear cells. Source of these receptors: a human donor with common variable immunodeficiency.

This clone has a count of ten or more. The read terminates 3 residues ahead of where the CDR3 ends, so the germline J gene completes it. The chain combines TRBV10-3 with TRBJ1-2; 9 positions match TRBD1. Unmatched junction bases numbered 15, after V lost 5 bases and J lost 5 bases. In germline, CDR1 is ENHRY, CDR2 SYGVKD. The CDR3 loop spans 17 amino acids. CDR3 sequence: CAISPFGTDRGIYGYTF. CDR3 bases read: TGTGCCATCAGTCCATTTGGGACCGACAGGGGGATATATGGC.

Note on this clone: Read sequence stops 3 residues before the CDR3 end, and the germline J gene provides the missing end. J is TRBJ2-7 and V is TRBV6-1; D is undetermined. Trimming took 0 bases from V and 4 from J, leaving 7 bases between them. The CDR3 contains 13 residues. In germline, CDR1 is MNHNS, CDR2 SASEGT. The CDR3 loop reads CASSEAVGYEQYF. The CDR3 DNA, read in part, is TGTGCCAGCAGTGAAGCGGTAGGGTACGAG.

As to this clone: The read stops 3 residues short of the end of the CDR3; the missing end is completed from the germline J gene. V and J are TRBV5-6 and TRBJ1-2, with 10 bases aligning to TRBD1. The CDR3 runs to 14 residues. V shed 5 bases, J shed 7 bases, and the junction held 8 bases outside the gene matches. Germline V gene sequence: CDR1 SGHDT, CDR2 YYEEEE. The CDR3 region is CASRPTGGAVGYTF. The covered CDR3 bases are TGTGCCAGCAGACCGACAGGGGGCGCGGTTGGC.

Ten or more counts support this clone. The DNA ends 3 residues before the CDR3 does, and the rest of the CDR3 is filled in from the germline J gene. The V and J genes are TRBV7-9 and TRBJ2-5; D possibly corresponds to TRBD1 (6 bases). The CDR3 covers 15 residues. V was clipped by 5 bases and J by 1 base, with 14 bases between them. Germline CDR1 and CDR2: SEHNR and FQNEAQ (reference sequence). Incomplete CDR3 DNA: TGTGCCAGCAGCCCCCCCAGGGGTTTCCAAGAGACC. Its protein is CASSPPRGFQET. The whole CDR3 protein reads CASSPPRGFQETQYF.

This clone was picked up a small number of times. The read halts 3 residues ahead of the CDR3 end, with the missing end drawn from the germline J gene. The chain links TRBV6-2 or TRBV6-3 to TRBJ1-5; 8 positions match TRBD1. The CDR3 has 14 amino acids. CDR1 MNHEY and CDR2 SVGEGT come from the germline V gene. The V gene end was trimmed by 7 bases and the J gene end by 3 bases; junction bases not matched to a gene: 5. The CDR3 bases that were read are TGTGCCAGCAAGTGGGACAGGAACAATCAGCCC. Translation gives CASKWDRNNQP. The entire CDR3 reads CASKWDRNNQPQHF.

The covered CDR3 bases are TGCAGTGCTCTTCACCAGGGGCAAGAGACC. Translating it yields CSALHQGQET. Given in full, the CDR3 is CSALHQGQETQYF. This sequence joins TRBV20-1 and TRBJ2-5; the D gene is possibly TRBD1 (6 bases). The read finishes 3 residues shy of the CDR3 end, and the germline J gene is used to complete it. The CDR3 spans 13 residues. Between the trimmed V and J ends, which lost 5 bases and 2 bases, there was a span of 12 bases. The germline CDR1 and CDR2 sequences are DFQATT and SNEGSKA (reference sequence).

A remark on this clone: The read stops 3 residues short of the end of the CDR3; the missing end is completed from the germline J gene. The chain carries TRBV19 and TRBJ2-3, with no clear D. Trimming left V 5 bases short and J 5 bases short, with 11 bases between. The germline CDR1 and CDR2 sequences are LNHDA and SQIVND (reference sequence). The CDR3 is made up of 13 amino acids. CDR3 sequence: CASSSASGDTQYF. The covered CDR3 bases are TGTGCCAGTAGTTCGGCCTCAGGAGATACG.

This clone has ten or more counts. The CDR3 end is not reached by the read, which stops 3 residues before it; the germline J gene fills it in. The J gene is TRBJ2-3, the V gene TRBV20-1; TRBD2 aligns across 8 bases. This CDR3 region has 15 residues. From germline, CDR1 is DFQATT and CDR2 SNEGSKA (reference sequence). V lost 5 bases to trimming and J lost 4 bases; unmatched junction nucleotides: 11. This chain's CDR3 is CSAGTPGLGADTQYF. CDR3 bases read: TGCAGTGCTGGAACACCGGGACTAGGTGCAGATACG.

This clone appeared a few times. The read terminates 3 residues before the CDR3 end, so the remaining end is supplied by the germline J gene. V usage is TRBV2 and J usage is TRBJ2-7, with D perhaps given as TRBD1 or TRBD2 (5 bases each). This CDR3 contains 14 residues. Trimming removed 5 bases at V and 2 bases at J, with 13 bases between. Germline-derived CDR1 and CDR2 are SNHLY and FYNNEI. Partial CDR3 DNA: TGTGCCAGCAGTCGCACCCGAGGGGCCTACGAG. Its translation is CASSRTRGAYE. The full-length CDR3 reads as CASSRTRGAYEQYF. The variable domain in full, with the rest retrieved from reference TRBV2 and TRBJ2-7, is EPEVTQTPSHQVTQMGQEVILRCVPISNHLYFYWYRQILGQKVEFLVSFYNNEISEKSEIFDDQFSVERPDGSNFTLKIRSTKLEDSAMYFCASSRTRGAYEQYFGPGTRLTVT.

This clone was detected a few times. The DNA ends 3 residues before the CDR3 does, and the rest of the CDR3 is filled in from the germline J gene. The chain recombines TRBV20-1 with TRBJ1-4, with 8 bases fitting TRBD1. In germline, CDR1 is DFQATT, CDR2 SNEGSKA (reference sequence). This CDR3 spans 13 amino acids. V shed 5 bases, J shed 6 bases, and the junction held 5 bases outside the gene matches. CDR3 residues: CSADRGADEKLFF. The covered CDR3 bases are TGCAGTGCTGACAGGGGCGCGGATGAAAAA.

This clone was observed a handful of times. The sequenced part of the CDR3 DNA is TGTGCCAGCAGTGAAGCGTACGGGTTCGGGGCCAACGTC. It specifies CASSEAYGFGANV. The entire CDR3 reads CASSEAYGFGANVLTF. The chain couples TRBV2 to TRBJ2-6; no firm D call. Coverage ceases 3 residues before the CDR3 finishes, and the germline J gene fills in the end. The CDR3 is 16 amino acids. Trimming stripped 0 bases from V and 4 bases from J, with 10 bases between. CDR1 is SNHLY, CDR2 FYNNEI, per germline.

This clone has a handful of counts. A read error may produce the germline difference seen at one junction end. Read coverage stops 3 residues before the CDR3 terminus; the germline J gene supplies the remainder. The chain combines TRBV18 with TRBJ1-3, with 9 bases aligning to TRBD1. The length of the CDR3 is 14 residues. Germline V CDR1 and CDR2: KGHSH, LQKENI. The DNA read from the CDR3 is TGTGCCAGCTCGCCACAGGGGGCGAGAAACACC. Protein: CASSPQGARNT. The CDR3 in full is CASSPQGARNTIYF.

This clone has ten or more counts. The read is 3 residues too short to cover the CDR3 end, so that end is filled in from the germline J gene. The chain uses TRBV5-4 and TRBJ1-2, with unresolved D. V gave up 2 bases and J gave up 5 bases, with 7 bases separating them. CDR1 and CDR2 from the germline V gene are SGHNT and YYREEE (reference sequence). The CDR3 consists of 12 residues. The CDR3 region is CASSFSSYGYTF. The DNA read from the CDR3 is TGTGCCAGCAGCTTTTCTTCGTATGGC.

Many counts were recorded for this clone. Coverage ceases 3 residues before the CDR3 finishes, and the germline J gene fills in the end. The V gene is TRBV30, the J gene TRBJ2-3, with 8 bases matching TRBD1. CDR1 is GTSNPN, CDR2 SVGIG, per germline (reference sequence). The trim removed 4 bases at V and 1 base at J, leaving 7 bases unmatched. The CDR3 covers 15 residues. CDR3 residues: CAWKRSRGRTDTQYF. Partial CDR3 DNA: TGTGCCTGGAAACGATCCAGGGGGCGCACAGATACG.

This clone was detected ten times or more. With the read ending 3 residues before the CDR3 end, the germline J gene is used to fill in that end. The chain recombines TRBV5-1 with TRBJ2-2, with TRBD2 identical over 15 bases. Germline CDR1 SGHRS, CDR2 YFSETQ. Germline trimming cut 5 bases from V and 5 bases from J; bases unmatched to any gene: 7. The CDR3 has 17 amino acids. CDR3 sequence: CASRRTSGRAGTGELFF. Incomplete CDR3 DNA: TGCGCCAGCAGGCGGACTAGCGGGAGGGCCGGGACCGGGGAG.

This clone turned up a few times. Read coverage stops 3 residues before the CDR3 terminus; the germline J gene supplies the remainder. The chain carries TRBV7-2 and TRBJ2-5; 9 bases match TRBD2. Germline V CDR1 and CDR2: SGHTA, FQGNSA. V shed 4 bases and J 2 bases; nucleotides not matched to a gene: 2. The CDR3 has 14 amino acids. The chain's CDR3 is CASSSAGGQETQYF. The part of the CDR3 DNA that was read is TGTGCCAGCAGCTCCGCGGGGGGGCAAGAGACC.

Turning to this clone: The CDR3 goes on 3 residues after the read ends, and that part is filled in from the germline J gene. The chain couples TRBV2 to TRBJ2-3, with D perhaps TRBD1 (5 bases). V was trimmed by 9 bases and J by 4 bases, leaving 11 bases between them. The germline CDR1 and CDR2 sequences are SNHLY and FYNNEI. The length of the CDR3 is 12 residues. CDR3 residues: CASTPGSDTQYF. The sequenced CDR3 bases are TGTGCCAGTACTCCAGGGTCAGATACG.

To note about this clone: The CDR3 goes on 3 residues after the read ends, and that part is filled in from the germline J gene. This chain connects TRBV19 to TRBJ2-7; 7 bases line up with TRBD1. This CDR3 has 12 residues. The germline V gene has CDR1 LNHDA and CDR2 SQIVND (reference sequence). Trimming cost V 2 bases and J 6 bases; bases outside gene matches: 1. CDR3 sequence: CASSIHRGEQYF. The part of the CDR3 DNA that was read is TGTGCCAGTAGTATACACAGGGGCGAG.

This clone was counted ten times or more. The read comes to an end 3 residues before the CDR3 does, leaving the germline J gene to fill in the end. V is TRBV19 and J is TRBJ2-5; 8 bases match TRBD2. The CDR3 is made up of 17 amino acids. CDR1 and CDR2 from the germline V gene are LNHDA and SQIVND (reference sequence). The junction had 14 bases not matched to a gene; V was cut back by 8 bases and J by 0 bases. CDR3 DNA (partial): TGTGCCAGTTGTAGAGGAAGCGGGGGCCAGTACCAAGAGACC. Translation: CASCRGSGGQYQET. The CDR3 in full is CASCRGSGGQYQETQYF. Drawing the rest from reference TRBV19 and TRBJ2-5, the complete variable domain is DGGITQSPKYLFRKEGQNVTLSCEQNLNHDAMYWYRQDPGQGLRLIYYSQIVNDFQKGDIAEGYSVSREKKESFPLTVTSAQKNPTAFYLCASCRGSGGQYQETQYFGPGTRLLVL.

This clone turned up a few times. The CDR3 end falls 3 residues outside the read, so it is completed with the germline J gene. This rearrangement joins TRBV20-1 to TRBJ1-2; the D is unclear. V was shortened by 6 bases and J by 4 bases, with 15 bases between the two germline ends. This CDR3 region has 13 residues. Germline-derived CDR1 and CDR2 are DFQATT and SNEGSKA (reference sequence). CDR3 region: CSADSSNPYGYTF. CDR3 DNA (partial): TGCAGTGCCGACTCGTCGAATCCCTATGGC.

This clone was detected ten times or more. The read finishes 3 residues shy of the CDR3 end, and the germline J gene is used to complete it. This chain uses TRBV5-6 with TRBJ2-1; no clear D. In germline, CDR1 is SGHDT, CDR2 YYEEEE. V dropped 0 bases and J dropped 4 bases, with 5 bases sitting between them. The CDR3 contains 13 residues. Incomplete CDR3 DNA: TGTGCCAGCAGCTTGGACAGATACAATGAG. Its protein is CASSLDRYNE. The full CDR3 reads CASSLDRYNEQFF.